The 32 T cell receptor beta chains listed next were all sequenced from one sample in a study of tumor-infiltrating lymphocytes in oesophageal squamous cell carcinoma. TCRdb processed the PCR reads anew with MiXCR; each CDR3 protein has one entry. The sample has 11,000 to 15,000 distinct CDR3 sequences; 46% are singletons. The specimen was blood. The receptors were gathered from a male donor with esophageal squamous cell carcinoma.

The chain recombines TRBV5-1 with TRBJ1-1; the match to TRBD1 covers 12 bases. The CDR3 has 15 amino acids. J gave up 4 bases and V 3 bases, and 4 bases lay outside the gene matches. In germline, CDR1 is SGHRS, CDR2 YFSETQ. The CDR3 loop reads CASSWGDRGLTEAFF. Written as DNA, the CDR3 is TGCGCCAGCAGCTGGGGGGACAGGGGGCTCACTGAAGCTTTCTTT. Full variable domain (missing parts from reference TRBV5-1 and TRBJ1-1): KAGVTQTPRYLIKTRGQQVTLSCSPISGHRSVSWYQQTPGQGLQFLFEYFSETQRNKGNFPGRFSGRQFSNSRSEMNVSTLELGDSALYLCASSWGDRGLTEAFFGQGTRLTVV.

This clonotype was recorded at least ten times. A much larger clone sits a single nucleotide away, making a read error possible. The chain carries TRBV6-1 and TRBJ2-7; 14 positions match TRBD2. CDR1 and CDR2 (germline): MNHNS, SASEGT. This CDR3 is 14 amino acids long. With V trimmed by 6 bases and J by 7 bases, 5 bases remained unmatched. The CDR3 is CASRGTSGSNEQYF. Written as DNA, the CDR3 is TGTGCCAGCAGAGGGACTAGCGGGAGCAATGAGCAGTACTTC.

The chain links TRBV7-3 to TRBJ2-1, with D unclear. This CDR3 is built from 12 residues. From germline, CDR1 is SGHTA and CDR2 FQGTGA. The V end lost 5 bases, the J end lost 9 bases, and 11 bases lay between the germline ends. The CDR3 loop reads CASSPTSGEQFF. For the CDR3, the DNA is TGTGCCAGCAGCCCAACAAGTGGTGAGCAGTTCTTC.

The V gene is TRBV12-3 or TRBV12-4, the J gene TRBJ2-2, with 9 bases aligning to TRBD2. The CDR3 has 18 residues. J lost 4 bases, V lost 8 bases, and 17 bases had no gene match. The CDR3 DNA is TGTGCCAGCGTAGCCCACGTGGGAGGCGGGAGGGCCACCGGGGAGCTGTTTTTT. Residues: CASVAHVGGGRATGELFF.

This clonotype came up a few times. A much larger clone lies one base from this, so it may be a read error. V usage is TRBV12-3 or TRBV12-4 and J usage is TRBJ2-3; 8 nucleotides align to TRBD1. Trimming at V came to 5 bases and at J to 14 bases, leaving 21 bases not matched to a gene. The length of the CDR3 is 16 residues. The CDR3 spells CASSDHRGASTGELYF. For the CDR3, the DNA is TGTGCCAGCAGTGACCACAGGGGGGCGTCCACCGGGGAGCTGTATTTT.

This chain uses TRBV7-2 with TRBJ1-1; 7 bases line up with TRBD1. CDR3 length equals 15 residues. Germline V lookup: CDR1 SGHTA, CDR2 FQGNSA. V was pared by 5 bases and J by 2 bases, with 8 bases of the junction left unmatched. In DNA form, the CDR3 reads TGTGCCAGCAGCCAACTGGGACAGCTTAACACTGAAGCTTTCTTT. This gives the protein CASSQLGQLNTEAFF.

The chain joins TRBV11-3 to TRBJ2-6; tentative D call: TRBD2 (5 bases). The DNA end is more similar to TRBJ2-5, so the J call may be wrong. CDR3 length equals 14 residues. Germline CDR1 is SGHNT and CDR2 is YENEEA. For the CDR3, the DNA is TGTGCCAGCAGCAAACGGGGAAACCAAGAGACCCAGTACTTC. It specifies CASSKRGNQETQYF.

The chain has TRBV28 and TRBJ2-1, with D hard to call. Trimming shortened V by 11 bases and J by 0 bases, and 11 bases separated the two germline ends. The CDR3 covers 13 residues. Germline CDR1 is MDHEN and CDR2 is SYDVKM. The CDR3 DNA reads as TGTGCCGGCTGGCGTCTCTCCTACAATGAGCAGTTCTTC. This translates into CAGWRLSYNEQFF.

The chain has TRBV7-3 and TRBJ1-1; D is undetermined. The CDR3 is 14 residues long. Trimming cost V 4 bases and J 4 bases, with 13 bases left between them. CDR1 is SGHTA, CDR2 FQGTGA, per germline. CDR3 residues: CASSWGSEGTEAFF. Written as DNA, the CDR3 is TGTGCCAGCAGCTGGGGTTCAGAGGGCACTGAAGCTTTCTTT. Combining the CDR3 with reference TRBV7-3 and TRBJ1-1 gives the whole variable domain GAGVSQTPSNKVTEKGKYVELRCDPISGHTALYWYRQSLGQGPEFLIYFQGTGAADDSGLPNDRFFAVRPEGSVSTLKIQRTERGDSAVYLCASSWGSEGTEAFFGQGTRLTVV.

This clonotype was recorded a few times. V and J are TRBV7-2 and TRBJ2-3; D remains unclear. The CDR3 contains 12 residues. V was trimmed by 1 base and J by 3 bases, leaving 2 bases between them. Germline V gene data show CDR1 as SGHTA and CDR2 as FQGNSA. The CDR3 nucleotides are TGTGCCAGCAGCTTAGGGACAGATACGCAGTATTTT. Amino acids: CASSLGTDTQYF.

Comments on this clonotype: Since a much larger clone is just one base distant, this may be a read error. CDR3 nucleotide sequence: TGTGTCAGCAGCATAAACTACAGGGGCGCCGGGGAGCTGTTTTTT. This encodes CVSSINYRGAGELFF. The chain is built from TRBV5-3 and TRBJ2-2, with 7 nucleotides matching TRBD1. TRBV5-3 has ORF status, its function being uncertain. This CDR3 is built from 15 residues.

The rearrangement links TRBV7-3 to TRBJ2-2; D is uncertain. The germline CDR1 and CDR2 sequences are SGHTA and FQGTGA. With 8 bases removed from V and 7 bases from J, the gap between germline ends came to 5 bases. The CDR3 is 10 residues long. DNA of the CDR3: TGTGCCAGCTTCCGCGGGGAGCTGTTTTTT. Translation gives CASFRGELFF.

This clonotype was counted at least ten times. The chain links TRBV24-1 to TRBJ2-5; D is possibly TRBD2 (6 bases). The V end was cut by 3 bases, the J end by 5 bases, with 12 bases between. The CDR3 runs 14 residues. The germline V gene encodes CDR1 KGHDR and CDR2 SFDVKD. CDR3 sequence (DNA): TGTGCCACCAGTGATCGGGACTCCCAGGAGACCCAGTACTTC. This sequence encodes CATSDRDSQETQYF.

The rearrangement links TRBV5-1 to TRBJ2-1; D may be TRBD1 (6 bases). V was pared by 0 bases and J by 9 bases, with 19 bases between. The germline CDR1 and CDR2 sequences are SGHRS and YFSETQ. The length of the CDR3 is 16 residues. In DNA, the CDR3 is TGCGCCAGCAGCTTGGGACAGGAAGGAGGAGAAAGTGAGCAGTTCTTC. Translation: CASSLGQEGGESEQFF.

V usage is TRBV6-6 and J usage is TRBJ1-4; possible D gene TRBD1, 6 bases. Trimming removed 2 bases from V and 11 bases from J, with 24 bases in between. Germline assignment: CDR1 MNHNY and CDR2 SVGAGI (reference sequence). The CDR3 is made up of 17 amino acids. CDR3 sequence reads: CASSYVFVDSMRGKLFF. CDR3 DNA sequence: TGTGCCAGCAGTTACGTCTTTGTGGACAGCATGAGGGGGAAACTGTTTTTT.

The chain uses TRBV7-2 and TRBJ2-5, with TRBD1 matching 7 bases. This CDR3 spans 16 amino acids. Germline assignment: CDR1 SGHTA and CDR2 FQGNSA. Germline trimming cut 5 bases from V and 2 bases from J; bases unmatched to any gene: 11. The CDR3 DNA sequence: TGTGCCAGCAGCGCGTACAGGGGCGGGTGGCAAGAGACCCAGTACTTC. It encodes CASSAYRGGWQETQYF.

V is TRBV7-6 and J is TRBJ2-5, with D uncertain. Near its end, the DNA agrees better with TRBJ2-1, so the J call may be wrong. The germline gives CDR1 SGHVS, CDR2 FNYEAQ. This CDR3 is built from 12 residues. The CDR3 region has the DNA TGTGCCAGCAGCTTACCGTACAATGAGCAGTTCTTC. Its protein is CASSLPYNEQFF.

The CDR3 sequence is CASSSSGTEQFF. The CDR3 nucleotides are TGTGCCAGCAGCAGTAGCGGGACTGAGCAGTTCTTC. The chain has TRBV28 and TRBJ2-1, with 8 nucleotides matching TRBD2. This CDR3 comprises 12 residues. CDR1 is MDHEN and CDR2 is SYDVKM in the germline V gene. With 6 bases clipped from V and 9 bases from J, the junction kept 4 bases outside the gene matches.

This clonotype appeared a few times. The chain carries TRBV7-3 and TRBJ2-1, with 7 bases lining up with TRBD2. The ends lost 2 bases at V and 8 bases at J; junction bases unmatched: 9. CDR3 length equals 15 residues. From germline, CDR1 is SGHTA and CDR2 FQGTGA. CDR3 loop: CASSLSSGSGDEQFF. Written as DNA, the CDR3 is TGTGCCAGCAGCTTATCTAGCGGCAGCGGGGATGAGCAGTTCTTC.

V gene TRBV7-9 combines with J gene TRBJ2-5; D is perhaps TRBD1 (5 bases). The CDR3 runs to 14 residues. Germline assignment: CDR1 SEHNR and CDR2 FQNEAQ (reference sequence). Deletions cut 1 base from V and 4 bases from J, with 10 bases between. DNA for the CDR3: TGTGCCAGCAGCTTAGAAGGGGTGCTAGAGACCCAGTACTTC. Its translation: CASSLEGVLETQYF.

J is TRBJ2-1 and V is TRBV7-8; 9 bases agree with TRBD2. The J call is doubtful: the DNA matches TRBJ2-5 better. This CDR3 is built from 16 residues. The germline V gene has CDR1 SGHVS and CDR2 FQNEAQ. For the CDR3, the DNA is TGTGCCAGCATCACCGTCACGGCGGGAGGGGGAGAGACCCAGTACTTC. Residues: CASITVTAGGGETQYF.

This clonotype was found a few times. This chain links TRBV7-2 with TRBJ2-3; no firm D call. This CDR3 is built from 14 residues. V was trimmed by 2 bases and J by 3 bases, leaving 9 bases between them. CDR1 and CDR2 from the germline V gene are SGHTA and FQGNSA. The CDR3, as DNA: TGTGCCAGCAGCTTATTGTCCGCAACAGATACGCAGTATTTT. Residues: CASSLLSATDTQYF.

The rearrangement joins TRBV7-6 to TRBJ2-3; 9 nucleotides line up with TRBD2. Germline CDR1 reads SGHVS; CDR2 reads FNYEAQ. V dropped 5 bases and J dropped 4; count of bases not matched to a gene: 13. This CDR3 comprises 17 residues. CDR3 sequence: CASSPRRGGGAPDTQYF. CDR3 nucleotide sequence: TGTGCCAGCAGCCCCAGGAGGGGCGGGGGGGCACCAGATACGCAGTATTTT.

This clonotype was counted between two and nine times. This rearrangement joins TRBV5-3 to TRBJ2-3, with D possibly being TRBD1 or TRBD2 (5 bases each). TRBV5-3 is designated an ORF whose function remains uncertain. The CDR3 covers 16 residues. Trimming shortened V by 8 bases and J by 14 bases, and 33 bases separated the two germline ends. The CDR3 bases are TGTGCCAGCAGCCTCTTCCGGGGCGCGAACACCGGGGAGCTGTATTTT. This translates into CASSLFRGANTGELYF.

This chain connects TRBV6-1 to TRBJ1-4; D gene unclear. Trimming took off 7 bases at V and 8 bases at J, with 11 bases between the two ends. CDR1 is MNHNS and CDR2 is SASEGT in the germline V gene. The CDR3 has 12 residues. The CDR3 DNA is TGTGCCAGCAAGGAGGGTCGCGAAAAACTGTTTTTT. Translation: CASKEGREKLFF.

This clonotype was detected ten times or more. The J gene is TRBJ2-7, the V gene TRBV6-1, with TRBD1 identical over 8 bases. Unmatched junction bases numbered 14, after V lost 6 bases and J lost 7 bases. The CDR3 is 15 amino acids. CDR1 is MNHNS, CDR2 SASEGT, per germline. The CDR3 coding sequence is TGTGCCAGCAGCTTAGAATACAGGGGGGCGAGTGAGCAGTACTTC. Translated: CASSLEYRGASEQYF.

This clonotype showed up many times. The chain combines TRBV6-1 with TRBJ2-1; D is unclear. Trimming pared 6 bases from V and 9 bases from J, leaving 12 bases between. Looked up from germline, CDR1 is MNHNS and CDR2 is SASEGT. The CDR3 has 12 amino acids. The CDR3 spells CASRDWVPEQFF. CDR3 DNA sequence: TGTGCCAGCAGGGATTGGGTCCCTGAGCAGTTCTTC.

This clonotype was observed many times. V is TRBV12-3 or TRBV12-4 and J is TRBJ2-1; tentative D call: TRBD1 (6 bases). With the DNA end fitting TRBJ2-7 better, the J assignment may be wrong. CDR3 length equals 15 residues. CDR3 residues: CASSLRGGPYNEQYF. CDR3 nucleotide sequence: TGTGCCAGCAGTCTCAGAGGGGGACCCTACAATGAGCAGTACTTC.

The table lists this clonotype with a few counts. The CDR3 does not close with the conserved phenylalanine or tryptophan, likely indicating a read error. The limits of the CDR3 on the DNA are not certain, so only TCRdb's listed CDR3 is given. The V call is TRBV7-3, the J call TRBJ1-1; TRBD1 is taken as the D call from the table, unchecked against the DNA. The CDR3 length is 17 residues, termini included. Germline V CDR1 and CDR2: SGHTA, FQGTGA. Here the CDR3 reads CASSYDRESTDTQYFGQ.

Concerning this clonotype: Because the CDR3's place on the DNA is in doubt, the DNA is left out and the CDR3 is given as listed by TCRdb. The chain carries TRBV7-5 and TRBJ2-4; the table's D gene call, TRBD2, was not cross checked with the DNA. TRBV7-5 is a listed pseudogene. From its first to its last residue, the CDR3 has 19 amino acids. This CDR3 is CISVPEAGLAEGSNNEQFF.

The V and J genes are TRBV7-2 and TRBJ2-1; D is possibly TRBD2 (5 bases). The CDR3 consists of 14 residues. Trimming took 5 bases from V and 9 from J, leaving 17 bases between them. CDR1 SGHTA and CDR2 FQGNSA come from the germline V gene. The CDR3 is CASSQQLVLLEQFF. The CDR3 DNA follows: TGTGCCAGCAGCCAACAACTAGTTCTACTTGAGCAGTTCTTC.

In its sample, this clonotype was seen a few times. The V gene is TRBV5-1, the J gene TRBJ1-4; D remains unclear. Germline CDR1 reads SGHRS; CDR2 reads YFSETQ. The length of the CDR3 is 15 residues. V was clipped by 0 bases and J by 3 bases, with 9 bases between them. The CDR3 DNA follows: TGCGCCAGCAGCTTGGAGCCGGGCCCTAATGAAAAACTGTTTTTT. This encodes CASSLEPGPNEKLFF.